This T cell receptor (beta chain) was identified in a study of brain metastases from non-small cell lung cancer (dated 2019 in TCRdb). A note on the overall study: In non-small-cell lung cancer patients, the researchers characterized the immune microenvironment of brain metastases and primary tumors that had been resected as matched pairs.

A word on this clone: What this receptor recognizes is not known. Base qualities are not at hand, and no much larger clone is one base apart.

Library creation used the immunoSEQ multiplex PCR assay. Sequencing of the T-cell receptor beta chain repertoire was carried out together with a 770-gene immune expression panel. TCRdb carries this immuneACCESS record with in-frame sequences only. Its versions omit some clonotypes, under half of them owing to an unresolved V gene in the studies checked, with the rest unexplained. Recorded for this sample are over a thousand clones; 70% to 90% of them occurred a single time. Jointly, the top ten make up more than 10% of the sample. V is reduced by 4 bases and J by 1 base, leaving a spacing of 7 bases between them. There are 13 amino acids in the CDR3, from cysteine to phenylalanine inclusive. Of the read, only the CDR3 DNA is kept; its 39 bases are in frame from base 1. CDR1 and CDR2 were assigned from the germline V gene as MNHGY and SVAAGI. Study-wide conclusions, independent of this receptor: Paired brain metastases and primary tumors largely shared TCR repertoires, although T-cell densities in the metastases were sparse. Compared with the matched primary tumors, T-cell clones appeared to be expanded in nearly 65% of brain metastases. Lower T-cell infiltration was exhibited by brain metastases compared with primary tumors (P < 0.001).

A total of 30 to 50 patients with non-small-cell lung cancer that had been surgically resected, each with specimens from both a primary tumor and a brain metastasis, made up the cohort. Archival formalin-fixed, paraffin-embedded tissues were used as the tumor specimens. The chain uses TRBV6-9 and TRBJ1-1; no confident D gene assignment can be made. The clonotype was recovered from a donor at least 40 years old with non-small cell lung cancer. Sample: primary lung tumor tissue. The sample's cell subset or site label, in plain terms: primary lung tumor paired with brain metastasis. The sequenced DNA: TGTGCCAGCAGTTCAACAGAGAACACTGAAGCTTTCTTT. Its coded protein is CASSSTENTEAFF.